This T cell receptor beta chain is drawn from a study of blood T cell repertoires in COVID-19. Study-wide background: Specimens from acute and convalescent COVID-19 originated in the United States, Italy and Spain. Sources were T cells, B-cell-depleted T cells, or PBMCs; the material itself was cDNA or gDNA.

Sequencing was performed with immunoSEQ multiplex PCR; in TCRdb, only in-frame clones are kept and a portion is missing. Of around 280,000 clones listed, roughly nine tenths are singletons. Enrolled through a virtual design, the participants were between about 18 and 100 years of age and came from 24 US areas. The study assigned cohorts using participant-reported clinical history. The sample was PBMCs or T cells enriched from blood (not recorded which). The origin of this receptor is a woman aged 40 to 50 who had recovered from COVID-19.

The CDR3 coding sequence is TGTGCCAGCAGCTGGGGCCTGAATCCGGAAAAACTGTTTTTT. The encoded protein is CASSWGLNPEKLFF. The chain has TRBV3-1 (or the pseudogene TRBV3-2) and TRBJ1-4; maybe TRBD1 (5 bases). V lost 5 bases to trimming and J lost 8 bases, with 15 bases between them. The CDR3 loop spans 14 amino acids. Germline CDR1 is LGHDT and CDR2 is YNNKEL (reference sequence).